This T cell receptor (beta chain) was sequenced for a study of T-cell reconstitution after alpha-beta-depleted transplantation in children. General study findings and limits: There were some patients whose high TCRbeta diversity at day 60 came from surviving recipient T cells and thymic progenitors. By about two months after transplant, alpha-beta T cells reportedly arose from several hundred graft clones that had expanded. Hyperexpanded clones declined; after one year, newly produced T cells mostly supplied diversity.

A few counts support this clonotype. Its target is unknown. Preparation of the TCRbeta library was carried out with unique molecular identifiers. TCRdb re-called the PCR reads with MiXCR, one entry per CDR3 protein. The table shows about 250,000 distinct CDR3 sequences, with 20% to 30% occurring only once. Germline-derived CDR1 and CDR2 are DFQATT and SNEGSKA (reference sequence). Trimming removed 1 base from V and 3 bases from J, with 25 bases in between. The CDR3 runs 19 residues. The sequence derives from a female patient aged 2 to 10 who had a stem cell transplant for congenital amegakaryocytic thrombocytopenia, so the T cells may come from the graft donor. The chain has TRBV20-1 and TRBJ1-5, with TRBD1 as a possible D gene (5 bases). The material was PBMCs, mostly from graft donor cells, obtained 360 days after TCRalphabeta/CD19-depleted stem cell transplant. CDR3 coding DNA: TGCAGTGCTAGAGCGCCCCGAGGCAGGGCGGGGGGTAACAATCAGCCCCAGCATTTT. Amino acid sequence: CSARAPRGRAGGNNQPQHF.